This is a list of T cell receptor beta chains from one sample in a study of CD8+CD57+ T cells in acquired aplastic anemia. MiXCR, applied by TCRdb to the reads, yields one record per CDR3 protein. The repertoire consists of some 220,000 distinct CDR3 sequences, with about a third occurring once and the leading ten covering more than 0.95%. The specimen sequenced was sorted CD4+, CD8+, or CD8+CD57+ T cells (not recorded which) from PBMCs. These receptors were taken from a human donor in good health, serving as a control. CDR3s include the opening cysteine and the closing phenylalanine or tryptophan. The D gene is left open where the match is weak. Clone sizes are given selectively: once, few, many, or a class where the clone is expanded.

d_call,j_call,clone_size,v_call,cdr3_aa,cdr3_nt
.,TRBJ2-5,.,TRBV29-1,CSGGHETQYF,TGCAGCGGAGGCCACGAGACCCAGTACTTC
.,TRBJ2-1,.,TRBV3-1,CASSQVSSNNERFF,TGTGCCAGCAGCCAAGTAAGCAGCAACAATGAGCGGTTCTTC
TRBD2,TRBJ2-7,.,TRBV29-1,CSVHGLASPYEQYF,TGCAGCGTACATGGACTAGCGTCCCCCTACGAGCAGTACTTC
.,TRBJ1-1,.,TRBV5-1,CASSQLGPGVYTEAFF,TGCGCCAGCAGCCAACTTGGTCCGGGGGTTTACACTGAAGCTTTCTTT
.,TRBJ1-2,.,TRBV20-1,CSAQTAGDGYTF,TGCAGTGCCCAGACGGCAGGCGATGGCTACACCTTC
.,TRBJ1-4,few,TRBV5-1,CASSLEGGRLNEKLFF,TGCGCCAGCAGCTTGGAGGGGGGTCGGCTGAATGAAAAACTGTTTTTT
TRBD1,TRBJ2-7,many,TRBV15,CATSREGTGGYEQYF,TGTGCCACCAGCAGAGAAGGGACAGGGGGCTACGAGCAGTACTTC
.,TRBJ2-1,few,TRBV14,CAHGNLGSAYNEQFF,TGTGCCCACGGGAATTTGGGGTCAGCCTACAATGAGCAGTTCTTC
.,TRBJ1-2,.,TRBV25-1,CASSTAGVGGLNYGYTF,TGTGCCAGCAGTACGGCAGGGGTAGGAGGTTTAAACTATGGCTACACCTTC
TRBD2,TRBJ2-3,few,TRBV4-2,CASNHDVGGRSNTQYF,TGTGCCAGCAACCACGACGTTGGCGGGAGGAGCAATACGCAGTATTTT
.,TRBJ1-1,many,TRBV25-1,CASSEYTSLGGLGTEAFF,TGTGCCAGCAGTGAATATACTTCCCTCGGGGGGCTAGGAACTGAAGCTTTCTTT
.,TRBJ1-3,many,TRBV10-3,CAIRDSDSGNTIYF,TGTGCCATCAGGGACAGTGACTCTGGAAACACCATATATTTT
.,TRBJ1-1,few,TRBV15,CATSRGSIGENTEAFF,TGTGCCACCAGCAGAGGTTCTATCGGGGAGAACACTGAAGCTTTCTTT
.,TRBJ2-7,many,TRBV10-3,CAISESGTMYEQYF,TGTGCCATCAGTGAGTCAGGGACAATGTACGAGCAGTACTTC
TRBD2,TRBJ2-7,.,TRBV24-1,CASSEAGGSRVFHEQYF,TGTGCCAGCAGTGAAGCGGGCGGGAGCCGGGTTTTTCACGAGCAGTACTTC
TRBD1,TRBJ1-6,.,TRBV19,CASSTQGQGNSPLHF,TGTGCCAGTAGTACGCAGGGACAGGGGAATTCACCCCTCCACTTT
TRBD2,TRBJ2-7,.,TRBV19,CASSIRSGESYEQYF,TGTGCCAGTAGTATACGAAGCGGGGAGTCCTACGAGCAGTACTTC
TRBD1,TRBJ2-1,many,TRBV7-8,CASSDRQGATNEQFF,TGTGCCAGCAGCGATCGACAGGGGGCCACCAATGAGCAGTTCTTC
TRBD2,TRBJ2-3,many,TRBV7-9,CASSYLAGDADTQYF,TGTGCCAGCAGCTACCTAGCGGGAGACGCAGATACGCAGTATTTT
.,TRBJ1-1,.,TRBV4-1,CASSRNREVETEAFF,TGCGCCAGCAGCCGAAACAGGGAGGTTGAGACTGAAGCTTTCTTT
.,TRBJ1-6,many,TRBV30,CAWSVLMASPLHF,TGTGCCTGGAGTGTACTGATGGCTTCACCCCTCCACTTT
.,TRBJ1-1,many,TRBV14,CASSQDRATEAFF,TGTGCCAGCAGCCAAGACAGGGCGACTGAAGCTTTCTTT
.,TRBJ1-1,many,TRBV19,CASSIEVEAFF,TGTGCCAGTAGTATTGAAGTTGAAGCTTTCTTT
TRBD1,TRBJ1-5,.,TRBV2,CASSGTGSQPQHF,TGTGCCAGCAGCGGGACAGGGAGCCAGCCCCAGCATTTT
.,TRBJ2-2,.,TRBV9,CASSVGPDTGELFF,TGTGCCAGCAGCGTAGGGCCCGACACCGGGGAGCTGTTTTTT
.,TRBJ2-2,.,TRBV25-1,CASSDMVTSDTGELFF,TGTGCCAGCAGTGACATGGTGACTAGTGACACCGGGGAGCTGTTTTTT
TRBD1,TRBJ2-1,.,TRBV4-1,CASSHPSRGQDRGEQLF,TGCGCCAGCAGCCACCCATCCAGGGGACAGGACCGGGGTGAGCAGCTCTTC
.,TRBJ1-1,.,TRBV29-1,CSAGAIAEAFF,TGCAGCGCGGGGGCAATCGCTGAAGCTTTCTTT
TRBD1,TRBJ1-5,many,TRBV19,CASRSDRWVQPQHF,TGTGCCAGTAGGTCGGACAGGTGGGTTCAGCCCCAGCATTTT
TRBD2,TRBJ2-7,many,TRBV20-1,CSARSGRGGYEQYF,TGCAGTGCTAGGTCCGGGAGGGGAGGCTACGAGCAGTACTTC
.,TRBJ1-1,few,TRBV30,CAWTLATGTEAFF,TGTGCCTGGACCCTCGCCACGGGCACTGAAGCTTTCTTT
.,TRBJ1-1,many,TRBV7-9,CASSLVNLNTEAFF,TGTGCCAGCAGCTTAGTTAACTTGAACACTGAAGCTTTCTTT
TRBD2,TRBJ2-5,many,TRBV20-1,CSAREAGGLQETQYF,TGCAGTGCTAGAGAGGCGGGGGGGCTTCAAGAGACCCAGTACTTC
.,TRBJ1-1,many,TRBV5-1,CASSQTVNTEAFF,TGTGCCAGCAGCCAGACAGTGAACACTGAAGCTTTCTTT
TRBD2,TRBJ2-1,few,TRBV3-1,CASSHRLAGASDEQFF,TGTGCCAGCAGCCACCGACTAGCGGGAGCGAGTGATGAGCAGTTCTTC
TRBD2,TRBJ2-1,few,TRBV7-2,CASSIQWMAAGDNEQFF,TGTGCCAGCAGCATCCAATGGATGGCGGCGGGAGACAATGAGCAGTTCTTC
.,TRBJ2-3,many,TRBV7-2,CASSPWGATYTDTQYF,TGTGCCAGCAGTCCATGGGGGGCAACCTACACAGATACGCAGTATTTT
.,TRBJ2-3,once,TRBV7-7,CASSTQGGTQYF,TGTGCCAGCAGCACCCAGGGGGGTACGCAGTATTTT
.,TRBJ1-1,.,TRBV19,CASSIANNTEASF,TGTGCCAGTAGTATCGCCAACAACACTGAAGCTTCCTTT
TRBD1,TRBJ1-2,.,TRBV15,CATSREGTGGYTF,TGTGCCACTAGCAGGGAAGGGACAGGTGGCTACACCTTC
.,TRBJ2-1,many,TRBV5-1,CASSYGGLDEQFF,TGCGCCAGCAGCTACGGCGGTCTCGATGAGCAGTTCTTC
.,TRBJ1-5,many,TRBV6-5,CASSYGNQPQHF,TGTGCCAGCAGTTACGGGAATCAGCCCCAGCATTTT
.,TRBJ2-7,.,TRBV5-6,CASSFAETYEQYF,TGTGCCAGCAGCTTTGCGGAAACCTACGAGCAGTACTTC
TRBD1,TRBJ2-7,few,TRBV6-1,CASSEAGRGSSYEQYF,TGTGCCAGCAGTGAAGCGGGCAGGGGGAGCTCCTACGAGCAGTACTTC
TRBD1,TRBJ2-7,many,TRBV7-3,CASSRQGGYEQYF,TGTGCCAGCAGCCGACAGGGGGGCTACGAGCAGTACTTC
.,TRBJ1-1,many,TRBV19,CASSIRHSGAFF,TGTGCCAGTAGTATAAGGCACTCGGGAGCTTTCTTT
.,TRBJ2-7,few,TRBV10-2,CASRQGEHEQYF,TGCGCCAGCAGACAGGGCGAACACGAGCAGTACTTC
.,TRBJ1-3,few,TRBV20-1,CSAPLQSPSGNTIYF,TGCAGTGCTCCTCTACAGAGTCCCTCTGGAAACACCATATATTTT
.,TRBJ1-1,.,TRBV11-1,CASSHGLPRGNTEAFF,TGTGCCAGCAGCCATGGCTTACCTCGGGGGAACACTGAAGCTTTCTTT
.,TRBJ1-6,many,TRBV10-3,CAISESHESLLHF,TGTGCCATCAGTGAGTCGCATGAAAGCCTCCTCCACTTT
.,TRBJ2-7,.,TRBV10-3,CAISYVRQLVSYEQYF,TGTGCCATCAGTTACGTAAGACAGCTAGTCTCCTACGAGCAGTACTTC